This record covers a single T cell receptor beta chain. In the source study's methods: Reference gene primer amplification yielded estimated nucleated cell counts. Only in-frame clones appear in the TCRdb table, and some are missing; sequencing was by immunoSEQ multiplex PCR. Clone size and V and J calls were adopted from that table, with D and trimming inferred from the DNA. Of nearly 250,000 clones in the sample, roughly 79% are singletons; the top ten hold 1.5% to 2%. The data were obtained in a study of blood T cell repertoires in COVID-19. The germline V and J ends were trimmed by 8 bases and 0 bases, with 8 bases remaining between them. The germline V gene has CDR1 LNHDA and CDR2 SQIVND (reference sequence). The CDR3 runs to 13 residues.

This chain links TRBV19 with TRBJ1-5, with D unresolved. The sequenced sample was peripheral blood. The receptor was derived from a woman of 80 years or more with acute or convalescent COVID-19. The CDR3 bases are TGTGCCAGTGCTCAGGATAGCAATCAGCCCCAGCATTTT. Its translation is CASAQDSNQPQHF.